The next 8 T cell receptor beta chains were all read from a single sample in a study of blood T cell repertoires in COVID-19. The data were produced by immunoSEQ multiplex PCR, yet TCRdb's version contains in-frame clones alone and is incomplete. The table shows around 230,000 clones, with roughly 88% occurring only once. Sequenced: peripheral blood. These receptor sequences come from a young man who had recovered from COVID-19.

This clone was observed a handful of times. The rearrangement uses TRBV5-4 and TRBJ1-6; 12 positions agree with TRBD1. The V gene end was trimmed by 5 bases and the J gene end by 6 bases; junction bases not matched to a gene: 3. The CDR3 contains 15 residues. Germline assignment: CDR1 SGHNT and CDR2 YYREEE (reference sequence). CDR3 in amino acids: CASRGTGGSNSPLHF. In nucleotides, the CDR3 is TGTGCCAGCAGAGGGACAGGGGGCAGTAATTCACCCCTCCACTTT.

This clone was counted once. The chain is built from TRBV3-1 (or the pseudogene TRBV3-2) and TRBJ1-6; 9 nucleotides match TRBD1. This CDR3 comprises 15 residues. V lost 4 bases to trimming and J lost 7 bases; unmatched junction nucleotides: 5. Germline V lookup: CDR1 LGHDT, CDR2 YNNKEL (reference sequence). The CDR3 sequence: CASSRSTGGNSPLHF. CDR3 nucleotide sequence: TGTGCCAGCAGCCGTTCGACAGGGGGGAATTCACCCCTCCACTTT.

The V gene is TRBV4-2, the J gene TRBJ1-1; 8 nucleotides match TRBD1. Per germline, CDR1 LGHNA and CDR2 YNFKEQ. The J segment lost 2 bases and the V segment lost 1 base, leaving 6 bases of the junction unmatched. This CDR3 is built from 16 residues. In DNA form, the CDR3 reads TGTGCCAGCAGCCAAGCCCGGACAGGGCCTAACACTGAAGCTTTCTTT. This gives the protein CASSQARTGPNTEAFF.

The chain combines TRBV5-1 with TRBJ2-3; D ambiguous. Germline V gene lookup returns CDR1 SGHRS and CDR2 YFSETQ. V was cut by 2 bases and J by 3 bases, with 10 bases left in between. CDR3 length equals 14 residues. The DNA of the CDR3 is TGCGCCAGCAGCTTCGAGAGATATACAGATACGCAGTATTTT. It specifies CASSFERYTDTQYF.

In this sample, this clone turned up once. This chain uses TRBV12-3 or TRBV12-4 with TRBJ1-5, with a possible D match to TRBD1 (6 bases). V was cut by 3 bases and J by 7 bases, with 10 bases left in between. CDR3 size: 13 residues. The CDR3, as DNA: TGTGCCAGCAGTTTTAAGGGACACCAGCCCCAGCATTTT. Its translation: CASSFKGHQPQHF.

V is TRBV7-9 and J is TRBJ2-2; the match to TRBD1 covers 8 bases. Per the germline V gene, CDR1 is SEHNR and CDR2 is FQNEAQ (reference sequence). Trimming took 4 bases from V and 1 from J; bases not matched to a gene: 2. The CDR3 consists of 15 residues. The CDR3 is CASSSGQVNTGELFF. As DNA, the CDR3 is TGTGCCAGCAGCTCGGGACAGGTGAACACCGGGGAGCTGTTTTTT.

This chain uses TRBV9 with TRBJ1-6; 10 positions agree with TRBD1. V gave up 4 bases and J gave up 8 bases; unmatched junction bases: 9. This CDR3 is built from 16 residues. Germline CDR1 is SGDLS and CDR2 is YYNGEE. CDR3: CASSFGQGVGDSPLHF. In DNA form, the CDR3 reads TGTGCCAGCAGCTTCGGACAGGGGGTTGGAGATTCACCCCTCCACTTT.

The sample holds a few counts of this clone. The V gene is TRBV6-5, the J gene TRBJ1-6; D unclear. The ends were cut back, 6 bases at V and 7 bases at J, with 13 bases in the middle. The CDR3 length is 14 residues. Germline CDR1 is MNHEY and CDR2 is SVGAGI. The CDR3 loop reads CASRETQTNSPLHF. CDR3 DNA sequence: TGTGCCAGCAGGGAGACCCAAACGAATTCACCCCTCCACTTT.